This TCR beta chain stems from a study of CD8 T cells in ankylosing spondylitis. Study-level points and caveats: Past research had described some motif variants in reactive arthritis synovial fluid and blood.

Ten or more counts support this clonotype. Its specificity is not known. Quantitative 5'-RACE with molecular barcodes was used to make the TCR beta libraries. TCRdb processed the 5' RACE reads anew with MiXCR; each CDR3 protein has one entry. This table has 15,000 to 20,000 distinct CDR3 sequences, roughly 8% appearing once. CDR3 length: 11 residues. CDR1 and CDR2 from the germline V gene are SGHRS and YFSETQ. Trimming cost V 2 bases and J 3 bases, with 3 bases left between them. This receptor was taken from a male donor with ankylosing spondylitis or in good health (not recorded which). The sample taken for sequencing was blood. This sequence joins TRBV5-1 and TRBJ2-7; unclear D gene. The CDR3 loop is CASSFGYEQYF. The CDR3 DNA follows: TGCGCCAGCAGCTTCGGCTACGAGCAGTACTTC.